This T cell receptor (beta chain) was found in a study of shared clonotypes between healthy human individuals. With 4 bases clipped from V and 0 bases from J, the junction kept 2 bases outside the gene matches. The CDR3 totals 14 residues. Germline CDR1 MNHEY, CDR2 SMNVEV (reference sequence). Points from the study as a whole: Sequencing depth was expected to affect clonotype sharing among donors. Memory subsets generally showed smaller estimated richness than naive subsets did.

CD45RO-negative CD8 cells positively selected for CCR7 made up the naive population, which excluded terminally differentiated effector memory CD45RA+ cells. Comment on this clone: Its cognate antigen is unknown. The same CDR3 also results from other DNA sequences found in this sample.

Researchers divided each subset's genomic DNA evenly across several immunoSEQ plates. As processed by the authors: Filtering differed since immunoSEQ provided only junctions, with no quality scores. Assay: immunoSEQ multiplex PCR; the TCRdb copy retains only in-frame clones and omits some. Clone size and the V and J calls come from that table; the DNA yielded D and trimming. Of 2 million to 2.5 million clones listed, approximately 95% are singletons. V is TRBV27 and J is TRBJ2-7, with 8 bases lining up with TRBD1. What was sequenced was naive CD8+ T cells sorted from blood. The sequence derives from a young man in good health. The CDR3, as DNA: TGTGCCAGCAGTTATGGGACAGGCTCCTACGAGCAGTACTTC. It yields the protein CASSYGTGSYEQYF.